Described below is a single TCR beta chain sequence and its context. No antigen is known for it. This sample was taken from a study of identical twins. Findings and limits, study-wide: Carriage of fewer insertions was seen in abundant cord blood beta clonotypes, whereas memory repertoires showed none. There was an excess of low generation probability in the out-of-frame alpha sequences that twins shared.

The CDR3 consists of 13 residues. The germline CDR1 and CDR2 sequences are DFQATT and SNEGSKA (reference sequence). V was trimmed by 1 base and J by 2 bases, leaving 8 bases between them. Template switching, a step in the protocol, added a universal primer site, and cDNA carried unique molecular identifiers. TCRdb re-called the 5' RACE reads with MiXCR, one entry per CDR3 protein. The sample yields about 700,000 distinct CDR3 sequences, around 8.6% seen once. Healthy Caucasians provided all donations. These data also formed part of another study, on yellow fever vaccine responses in identical twins.

What was sequenced was PBMCs. V usage is TRBV20-1 and J usage is TRBJ2-5, with D uncertain. The origin of this receptor is a young woman in good health. The CDR3 nucleotides read TGCAGTGCTAGAGTTAGAGAACAAGAGACCCAGTACTTC. Translated: CSARVREQETQYF.